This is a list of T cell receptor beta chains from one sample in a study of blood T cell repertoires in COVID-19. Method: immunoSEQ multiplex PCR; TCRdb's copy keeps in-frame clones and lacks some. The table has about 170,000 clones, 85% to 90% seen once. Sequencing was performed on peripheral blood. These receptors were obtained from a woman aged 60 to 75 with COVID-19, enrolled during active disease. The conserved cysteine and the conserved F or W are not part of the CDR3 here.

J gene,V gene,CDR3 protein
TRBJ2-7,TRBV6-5,ASRPGLERGEQY
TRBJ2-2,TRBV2,ASSQTRANSGELF
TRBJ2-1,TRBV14,ASSLYGGGNEQF
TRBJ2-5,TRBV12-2,ASRKSLAGGSQETQY
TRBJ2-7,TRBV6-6,ASGFSGPEAYEQY
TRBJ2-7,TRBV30,AWSVRVTGLYEQY
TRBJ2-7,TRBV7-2,ASSLAEGSPYEQY
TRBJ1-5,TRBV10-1,ASSEGQGGQPQH
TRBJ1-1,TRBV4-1,ASSQGGQPTEAF
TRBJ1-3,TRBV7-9,ASSQFGPGENTIY
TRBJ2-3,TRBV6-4,ASKLAGSTDTQY
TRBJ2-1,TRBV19,ASSVAGTSGSVHEQF
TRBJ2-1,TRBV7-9,ASSSTSGPYNEQF
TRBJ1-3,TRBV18,ASSPLRDSSGNTIY
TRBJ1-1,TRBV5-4,ASSQGQGGTEAF
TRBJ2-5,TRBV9,ASSAPQGWAVETQY
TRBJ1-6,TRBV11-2,ASSPISPTLH
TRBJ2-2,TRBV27,ALRGGLRGLF
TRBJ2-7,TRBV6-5,ASSFASTSYEQY
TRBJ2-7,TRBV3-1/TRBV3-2,ASSQVGQGYEQY
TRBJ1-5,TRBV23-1,ASSQPGLHETAGNQPQH
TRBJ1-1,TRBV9,ASSPQPGATEAF
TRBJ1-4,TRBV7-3,ASSLSGGEKLF
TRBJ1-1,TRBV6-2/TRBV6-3,ASSQDRVNTEAF
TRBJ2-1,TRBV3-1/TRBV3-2,ASSQGRGGRLEQF
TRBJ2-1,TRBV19,ASSIGGGDNEQF
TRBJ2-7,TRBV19,ASSRRGLVYEQY
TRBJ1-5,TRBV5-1,ASRAGYSNQPQH
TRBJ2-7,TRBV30,AWRVLAGVLYEQY
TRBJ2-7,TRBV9,ASSATSGSYEQY
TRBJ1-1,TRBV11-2,ASSITGENTEAF